This T cell receptor (beta chain) was observed in a study of T cell responses to AZD1222 COVID-19 vaccine. The assay was immunoSEQ multiplex PCR, and TCRdb's table has in-frame clones only and misses some. The sample holds 110,000 or so clones, around 89% seen once. This CDR3 comprises 13 residues. Per the germline V gene, CDR1 is SGHKS and CDR2 is YYEKEE (reference sequence). V was shortened by 6 bases and J by 0 bases, with 9 bases between the two germline ends. This clone was seen only a few times. Its cognate antigen is unknown. General study points: Spike-specific TCR breadth and depth rose after two AZD1222 doses. Across spike, vaccine-associated CD4 TCRs were found, dominant at 160-218 and 743-854. Baseline serostatus was positive in only five to seven AZD1222 recipients. Donors, mostly white British, included more females; clonal diversity was possibly underestimated.

The sample consisted of peripheral blood, taken 28 days after the second AZD1222 dose. The chain joins TRBV5-5 to TRBJ1-1; a possible D gene is TRBD1 (6 bases). The source of this sequence is an adult who received the AZD1222 COVID-19 vaccine. DNA of the CDR3: TGTGCCAGCAACGGACAGTTGAACACTGAAGCTTTCTTT. Its protein is CASNGQLNTEAFF.